Reported below is one TCR beta chain. Its specificity is unknown. Separate cDNA molecules each had unique molecular identifiers attached to them. In TCRdb, the 5' RACE reads were re-called with MiXCR into one record per CDR3 protein. The sample includes roughly 100,000 distinct CDR3 sequences, around 12% seen only once; the top ten take less than 8%. V dropped 4 bases and J dropped 0 bases, with 10 bases sitting between them. In germline, CDR1 is DFQATT, CDR2 SNEGSKA (reference sequence). CDR3 length equals 14 residues. The data stem from a study of early T cells in non-severe SARS-CoV-2 infection. Study-wide context: The chains were unpaired, and the sequenced material was bulk RNA from unsorted whole blood. Study conclusions and caveats: Anti-spike CD8 specificities were favored by VDJdb matching, whose results missed private and CD4 specificities.

The rearrangement joins TRBV20-1 to TRBJ1-3; D possibly corresponds to TRBD1 (6 bases). The TCR was taken from an adult who was a healthcare worker with PCR-confirmed SARS-CoV-2 infection or an uninfected control (not recorded which). Sequencing was performed on whole blood. The CDR3 here is CSATTGFSGNTIYF. In nucleotides, the CDR3 is TGCAGTGCTACCACAGGGTTCTCTGGAAACACCATATATTTT.